The 27 T cell receptor beta chains presented below share a single source sample, sequenced in a study of blood T cell repertoires in COVID-19. Assay used: immunoSEQ multiplex PCR; TCRdb lists only in-frame clones, some missing. The table includes under 250,000 clones, approximately 87% detected once. Sequencing was done on a sample of peripheral blood. These receptors were collected from a man aged 60 to 75 with acute or convalescent COVID-19.

The chain employs TRBV5-4 and TRBJ1-6; the match to TRBD1 covers 8 bases. J lost 4 bases, V lost 0 bases, and 3 bases had no gene match. The germline gives CDR1 SGHNT, CDR2 YYREEE (reference sequence). The CDR3 extends over 16 amino acids. The CDR3 bases are TGTGCCAGCAGCTTGGATAGACAGGGGTATAATTCACCCCTCCACTTT. Its protein product is CASSLDRQGYNSPLHF. Complete variable domain (other parts from reference TRBV5-4 and TRBJ1-6): ETGVTQSPTHLIKTRGQQVTLRCSSQSGHNTVSWYQQALGQGPQFIFQYYREEENGRGNFPPRFSGLQFPNYSSELNVNALELDDSALYLCASSLDRQGYNSPLHFGNGTRLTVT.

With respect to this clone: Distinct nucleotide sequences in the sample also encode this CDR3. The chain combines TRBV5-4 with TRBJ2-1; 8 bases are a match to TRBD1. Germline V CDR1 and CDR2: SGHNT, YYREEE (reference sequence). CDR3 length: 13 residues. J lost 7 bases, V lost 1 base, and 1 base had no gene match. The CDR3 coding sequence is TGTGCCAGCAGCTTGCAGGGGGCAAATGAGCAGTTCTTC. Protein: CASSLQGANEQFF.

The rearrangement uses TRBV7-2 and TRBJ2-5, with TRBD2 matching 7 bases. The CDR3 covers 15 residues. V lost 5 bases to trimming and J lost 2 bases; unmatched junction nucleotides: 8. The V gene's germline CDR1 is SGHTA and CDR2 FQGNSA. The CDR3 bases are TGTGCCAGCAGCAGTACCGGACTAGATCAAGAGACCCAGTACTTC. It encodes CASSSTGLDQETQYF.

This clone was observed a handful of times. The V call is TRBV25-1, the J call TRBJ2-7; TRBD1 agrees at 7 bases. There are 13 residues in the CDR3. Germline assignment: CDR1 MGHDK and CDR2 SYGVNS. V lost 4 bases and J lost 5; bases outside the gene matches: 5. This chain's CDR3 is CASSALDRDEQYF. In DNA form, the CDR3 reads TGTGCCAGCAGTGCGTTAGACAGGGACGAGCAGTACTTC.

This rearrangement joins TRBV24-1 to TRBJ1-1; 8 bases are a match to TRBD1. The CDR3 loop spans 15 amino acids. J lost 4 bases, V lost 2 bases, and 5 bases had no gene match. In germline, CDR1 is KGHDR, CDR2 SFDVKD. The CDR3 region has the DNA TGTGCCACCAGTGATTCCTCGACAGGGGTCACTGAAGCTTTCTTT. As protein: CATSDSSTGVTEAFF.

The rearrangement uses TRBV28 and TRBJ2-7; 13 bases are shared with TRBD2. V shed 6 bases, J shed 3 bases, and the junction held 14 bases outside the gene matches. Germline V gene data show CDR1 as MDHEN and CDR2 as SYDVKM. CDR3 length: 18 residues. The CDR3 nucleotides read TGTGCCAGCAGGGCCGGGATTGCCGGGACTAGCGGGATCTACGAGCAGTACTTC. Protein: CASRAGIAGTSGIYEQYF.

The chain uses TRBV11-2 and TRBJ2-7; no clear D. The CDR3 runs 14 residues. Trimming took off 3 bases at V and 4 bases at J, with 13 bases between the two ends. Germline CDR1 and CDR2: SGHAT and FQNNGV. CDR3 sequence (DNA): TGTGCCAGCAGCTTTGCTGGAGATCGGTACGAGCAGTACTTC. This sequence encodes CASSFAGDRYEQYF.

This clone was counted a few times. The V and J genes are TRBV3-1 (or the pseudogene TRBV3-2) and TRBJ2-7; 10 bases are shared with TRBD1. From germline, CDR1 is LGHDT and CDR2 YNNKEL (reference sequence). V shed 4 bases, J shed 3 bases, and the junction held 0 bases outside the gene matches. CDR3 length: 13 residues. CDR3 DNA sequence: TGTGCCAGCAGCCGGGACAGGGGCTACGAGCAGTACTTC. Translated: CASSRDRGYEQYF.

The rearrangement links TRBV4-2 to TRBJ2-3; D unresolved. The CDR3 runs to 13 residues. Germline CDR1 and CDR2: LGHNA and YNFKEQ. V was trimmed by 0 bases and J by 5 bases, leaving 6 bases between them. This CDR3 reads CASSQDPGDTQYF. In DNA form, the CDR3 reads TGTGCCAGCAGCCAAGATCCCGGAGATACGCAGTATTTT.

This clone showed up just once. V usage is TRBV5-1 and J usage is TRBJ2-7; 9 nucleotides agree with TRBD1. V lost 0 bases, J lost 3 bases, and 4 bases stayed unmatched. Germline CDR1 SGHRS, CDR2 YFSETQ. The CDR3 totals 15 residues. The CDR3 reads CASSLEGQGDYEQYF. The CDR3 DNA reads as TGCGCCAGCAGCTTGGAGGGACAGGGAGACTACGAGCAGTACTTC.

J is TRBJ1-5 and V is TRBV5-1; no firm D call. Germline lookup yields CDR1 SGHRS and CDR2 YFSETQ. This CDR3 region has 15 residues. Deletions cut 0 bases from V and 0 bases from J, with 7 bases between. This CDR3 reads CASSLAAGSNQPQHF. The CDR3 nucleotides are TGCGCCAGCAGCTTGGCCGCCGGTAGCAATCAGCCCCAGCATTTT.

V usage is TRBV7-2 and J usage is TRBJ1-3, with D hard to call. Trimming pared 5 bases from V and 2 bases from J, leaving 10 bases between. The CDR3 is 14 residues long. The germline gives CDR1 SGHTA, CDR2 FQGNSA. CDR3 sequence (DNA): TGTGCCAGCAGCGTTCAGGCGCCTGGAAACACCATATATTTT. It specifies CASSVQAPGNTIYF.

This chain uses TRBV27 with TRBJ1-1; 8 bases align to TRBD1. This CDR3 is 12 amino acids long. The germline V gene encodes CDR1 MNHEY and CDR2 SMNVEV (reference sequence). V dropped 10 bases and J dropped 5; count of bases not matched to a gene: 6. The CDR3 protein is CATGDRRTEAFF. For the CDR3, the DNA is TGTGCCACCGGGGACAGGAGGACTGAAGCTTTCTTT.

V and J are TRBV5-1 and TRBJ1-1, with 7 bases aligning to TRBD1. Germline loops: CDR1 SGHRS, CDR2 YFSETQ. V gave up 1 base and J gave up 8 bases; unmatched junction bases: 8. The CDR3 consists of 14 residues. CDR3 region: CASSLRQGLTEAFF. The DNA of the CDR3 is TGCGCCAGCAGCTTGAGACAGGGATTAACCGAAGCTTTCTTT.

The chain links TRBV19 to TRBJ2-7, with TRBD1 identical over 9 bases. The J segment lost 5 bases and the V segment lost 6 bases, leaving 8 bases of the junction unmatched. The CDR3 is made up of 14 amino acids. CDR1 is LNHDA and CDR2 is SQIVND in the germline V gene (reference sequence). This chain's CDR3 is CASRPQGARHEQYF. The CDR3 DNA sequence: TGTGCCAGTAGGCCACAGGGGGCGAGGCACGAGCAGTACTTC.

This clone was counted a few times. This chain connects TRBV7-2 to TRBJ1-5; D is unclear. The CDR3 runs to 15 residues. The germline V and J ends were trimmed by 2 bases and 2 bases, with 10 bases remaining between them. Germline CDR1 is SGHTA and CDR2 is FQGNSA. The CDR3 loop reads CASSLYAGGNQPQHF. Here the CDR3 DNA reads TGTGCCAGCAGCTTATACGCGGGAGGCAATCAGCCCCAGCATTTT.

This clone was detected a few times. The V and J genes are TRBV19 and TRBJ1-1; D is undetermined. The CDR3 length is 12 residues. Germline values: CDR1 LNHDA, CDR2 SQIVND (reference sequence). V lost 5 bases, J lost 1 base, and 5 bases lay in between. CDR3 region: CASSHKNTEAFF. In nucleotides, the CDR3 is TGTGCCAGTAGTCACAAGAACACTGAAGCTTTCTTT.

In regard to this clone: The identical CDR3 is also encoded by other nucleotide sequences in the sample. This rearrangement joins TRBV5-1 to TRBJ1-4, with D possibly matching TRBD1 (6 bases). The CDR3 loop spans 15 amino acids. Germline V gene sequence: CDR1 SGHRS, CDR2 YFSETQ. V was cut by 0 bases and J by 4 bases, with 10 bases left in between. CDR3 sequence: CASSLDRAGNEKLFF. The CDR3 nucleotides are TGCGCCAGCAGCTTGGACAGGGCTGGTAATGAAAAACTGTTTTTT. Combining the CDR3 with reference TRBV5-1 and TRBJ1-4 gives the whole variable domain KAGVTQTPRYLIKTRGQQVTLSCSPISGHRSVSWYQQTPGQGLQFLFEYFSETQRNKGNFPGRFSGRQFSNSRSEMNVSTLELGDSALYLCASSLDRAGNEKLFFGSGTQLSVL.

The chain joins TRBV6-5 to TRBJ2-1; 10 bases fit TRBD1. CDR3 length: 15 amino acids. J lost 6 bases, V lost 5 bases, and 7 bases had no gene match. Per germline, CDR1 MNHEY and CDR2 SVGAGI. Here the CDR3 reads CASSHDRGLFNEQFF. Here the CDR3 DNA reads TGTGCCAGCAGTCATGACAGGGGGCTCTTCAATGAGCAGTTCTTC.

The chain uses TRBV5-1 and TRBJ2-2, with D possibly being TRBD1 (5 bases). Trimming cost V 2 bases and J 2 bases, with 13 bases left between them. Germline CDR1 SGHRS, CDR2 YFSETQ. The CDR3 is 16 amino acids. In DNA, the CDR3 is TGCGCCAGCAGCTTCCCCCGCAGGGCCAACACCGGGGAGCTGTTTTTT. Translating it yields CASSFPRRANTGELFF.

This chain uses TRBV19 with TRBJ1-4; tentatively, D is TRBD1 (6 bases). The V gene lost 5 bases and the J gene lost 0 bases, with 13 bases spanning the gap. The V gene's germline CDR1 is LNHDA and CDR2 SQIVND (reference sequence). The length of the CDR3 is 16 residues. The CDR3 is CASSLLTGPTNEKLFF. In nucleotides, the CDR3 is TGTGCCAGTAGTCTATTGACAGGACCAACTAATGAAAAACTGTTTTTT.

This clone appeared many times. The J gene is TRBJ2-2, the V gene TRBV14; maybe TRBD1 (5 bases). V was cut by 0 bases and J by 13 bases, with 12 bases left in between. This CDR3 has 13 amino acids. Germline V lookup: CDR1 SGHDN, CDR2 FVKESK. CDR3 nucleotides: TGTGCCAGCAGCCAAGAAGTGTCAAGGGGGCTGTTTTTT. This translates into CASSQEVSRGLFF.

This sequence joins TRBV18 and TRBJ1-2; TRBD1 aligns across 12 bases. V dropped 6 bases and J dropped 6; count of bases not matched to a gene: 8. This CDR3 comprises 15 residues. Germline V gene data show CDR1 as KGHSH and CDR2 as LQKENI. CDR3 bases: TGTGCCAGCTCCCCGGAAGGGGACAGGGGGCATGGCTACACCTTC. It encodes CASSPEGDRGHGYTF.

The V and J genes are TRBV6-2 or TRBV6-3 and TRBJ2-2, with a weak D call TRBD2 (6 bases). V was trimmed by 2 bases and J by 4 bases, leaving 11 bases between them. In germline, CDR1 is MNHEY, CDR2 SVGEGT. The CDR3 consists of 15 residues. Here the CDR3 DNA reads TGTGCCAGCAGTTACCGTGGGACTGGCACCGGGGAGCTGTTTTTT. Translating gives CASSYRGTGTGELFF.

The rearrangement joins TRBV11-2 to TRBJ1-1, with TRBD1 matching 7 bases. Germline-derived CDR1 and CDR2 are SGHAT and FQNNGV. V dropped 4 bases and J dropped 3; count of bases not matched to a gene: 8. The CDR3 covers 15 residues. The DNA of the CDR3 is TGTGCCAGCAGCTCTTACGACAGGGCATACACTGAAGCTTTCTTT. This translates into CASSSYDRAYTEAFF. Based on the CDR3 plus reference TRBV11-2 and TRBJ1-1, the full variable domain is EAGVAQSPRYKIIEKRQSVAFWCNPISGHATLYWYQQILGQGPKLLIQFQNNGVVDDSQLPKDRFSAERLKGVDSTLKIQPAKLEDSAVYLCASSSYDRAYTEAFFGQGTRLTVV.

The chain joins TRBV18 to TRBJ2-1; 9 positions agree with TRBD1. The CDR3 is 15 amino acids. Germline CDR1 and CDR2: KGHSH and LQKENI. With 6 bases clipped from V and 5 bases from J, the junction kept 8 bases outside the gene matches. This CDR3 reads CASSPGTGHHNEQFF. The CDR3 DNA reads TGTGCCAGCTCGCCCGGGACAGGGCACCACAATGAGCAGTTCTTC. Together with reference TRBV18 and TRBJ2-1, the CDR3 gives the full variable domain: NAGVMQNPRHLVRRRGQEARLRCSPMKGHSHVYWYRQLPEEGLKFMVYLQKENIIDESGMPKERFSAEFPKEGPSILRIQQVVRGDSAAYFCASSPGTGHHNEQFFGPGTRLTVL.

The chain links TRBV6-2 or TRBV6-3 to TRBJ1-5, with a weak D call TRBD1 (5 bases). The CDR3 is 13 amino acids. The V end lost 4 bases, the J end lost 5 bases, and 9 bases lay between the germline ends. Per the germline V gene, CDR1 is MNHEY and CDR2 is SVGEGT. The CDR3 reads CASSSGADQPQHF. The CDR3 DNA reads TGTGCCAGCAGTTCTGGGGCTGATCAGCCCCAGCATTTT.